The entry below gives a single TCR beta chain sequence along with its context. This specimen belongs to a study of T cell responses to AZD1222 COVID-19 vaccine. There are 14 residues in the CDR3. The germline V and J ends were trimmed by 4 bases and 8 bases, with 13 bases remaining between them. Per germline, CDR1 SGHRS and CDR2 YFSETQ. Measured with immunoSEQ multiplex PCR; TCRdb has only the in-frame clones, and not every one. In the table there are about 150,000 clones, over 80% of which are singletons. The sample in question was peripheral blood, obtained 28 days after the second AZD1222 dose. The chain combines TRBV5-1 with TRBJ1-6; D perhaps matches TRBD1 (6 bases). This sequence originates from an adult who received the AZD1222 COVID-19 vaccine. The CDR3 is CASSQTTGDSPLHF. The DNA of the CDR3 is TGCGCCAGCAGCCAAACGACAGGTGATTCACCCCTCCACTTT. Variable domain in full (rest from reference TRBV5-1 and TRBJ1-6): KAGVTQTPRYLIKTRGQQVTLSCSPISGHRSVSWYQQTPGQGLQFLFEYFSETQRNKGNFPGRFSGRQFSNSRSEMNVSTLELGDSALYLCASSQTTGDSPLHFGNGTRLTVT.